This TCR beta chain was recorded in a study of blood T cell repertoires in COVID-19. Across the whole study: Acute-phase and convalescent COVID-19 samples originated in the United States, Italy and Spain. T cells, B-cell-depleted T cells, or PBMCs supplied cDNA or gDNA.

V was clipped by 5 bases and J by 5 bases, with 18 bases between them. This CDR3 has 15 amino acids. From germline, CDR1 is MNHEY and CDR2 SVGAGI. Original handling: Quantification of nucleated cells was approximated via reference gene primer amplification. Sequenced by immunoSEQ multiplex PCR; TCRdb stores in-frame clones only, minus some. V and J calls plus clone size are reproduced from that table; the DNA served to infer D and trimming. The sample includes about 53,000 clones, just under 85% seen only once; the top ten take 14%. The chain recombines TRBV6-5 with TRBJ1-1; no definite D call. The source of this sequence is a human donor in a cohort sampled during active COVID-19. The specimen sequenced was peripheral blood. In DNA, the CDR3 is TGTGCCAGCAGTCCCTCACCATACCAGTGGACTGAAGCTTTCTTT. The encoded protein is CASSPSPYQWTEAFF.